This entry lists 7 T cell receptor beta chains sequenced from one sample in a study of blood T cell repertoires in COVID-19. Clones were read by immunoSEQ multiplex PCR, and TCRdb kept only the in-frame ones, dropping some. The table has roughly 31,000 clones, approximately 92% seen once. The sequenced sample was peripheral blood. Every receptor here comes from a man aged 55 to 70 with acute or convalescent COVID-19.

This clone was found a few times. V usage is TRBV4-1 and J usage is TRBJ1-1; D gene uncertain. The CDR3 contains 14 residues. V lost 0 bases, J lost 4 bases, and 9 bases lay in between. Germline V CDR1 and CDR2: MGHRA, YSYEKL. The CDR3, as DNA: TGCGCCAGCAGCCAAGATCCGGCAGGCACTGAAGCTTTCTTT. Translating it yields CASSQDPAGTEAFF.

The chain couples TRBV9 to TRBJ1-1; the match to TRBD1 covers 8 bases. The V and J ends lost 3 bases and 7 bases, in that order; junction bases with no gene match: 5. CDR1 and CDR2 from the germline V gene are SGDLS and YYNGEE. The CDR3 totals 13 residues. The CDR3 loop reads CASSDRTGSEAFF. DNA for the CDR3: TGTGCCAGCAGCGATCGGACAGGGAGTGAAGCTTTCTTT. The whole variable domain, filled in from reference TRBV9 and TRBJ1-1, reads DSGVTQTPKHLITATGQRVTLRCSPRSGDLSVYWYQQSLDQGLQFLIQYYNGEERAKGNILERFSAQQFPDLHSELNLSSLELGDSALYFCASSDRTGSEAFFGQGTRLTVV.

This chain uses TRBV28 with TRBJ1-4, with 8 bases lining up with TRBD1. CDR3 length equals 15 residues. CDR1 MDHEN and CDR2 SYDVKM come from the germline V gene. Trimming removed 6 bases from V and 3 bases from J; junction bases left unmatched: 6. The CDR3, as DNA: TGTGCCAGCAGATACAGGGGGGGAGCTAATGAAAAACTGTTTTTT. This codes for CASRYRGGANEKLFF.

The chain joins TRBV2 to TRBJ2-2; 7 positions match TRBD1. Germline assignment: CDR1 SNHLY and CDR2 FYNNEI. The V and J ends lost 2 bases and 6 bases, in that order; junction bases with no gene match: 6. CDR3 size: 15 residues. The CDR3 nucleotides are TGTGCCAGCAGTGAAAGACAGGGAAGCTCCGGGGAGCTGTTTTTT. It codes for CASSERQGSSGELFF. Filled out from reference TRBV2 and TRBJ2-2, the complete variable domain reads EPEVTQTPSHQVTQMGQEVILRCVPISNHLYFYWYRQILGQKVEFLVSFYNNEISEKSEIFDDQFSVERPDGSNFTLKIRSTKLEDSAMYFCASSERQGSSGELFFGEGSRLTVL.

The V call is TRBV28, the J call TRBJ1-5, with D perhaps TRBD1 (5 bases). The length of the CDR3 is 14 residues. Germline CDR1 is MDHEN and CDR2 is SYDVKM. Trimming took 1 base from V and 4 from J, leaving 8 bases between them. The CDR3 region is CASSLYKGNQPQHF. The DNA of the CDR3 is TGTGCCAGCAGTTTATACAAGGGGAATCAGCCCCAGCATTTT.

This clone came up once. The V call is TRBV15, the J call TRBJ2-3; TRBD1 matches at 7 bases. The CDR3 covers 16 residues. The V gene end was trimmed by 1 base and the J gene end by 1 base; junction bases not matched to a gene: 5. The germline gives CDR1 LNHNV, CDR2 YYDKDF (reference sequence). The CDR3 protein is CATSRVTGVGTDTQYF. The DNA for the CDR3 is TGTGCCACCAGCAGAGTAACAGGGGTCGGCACAGATACGCAGTATTTT. The full variable domain, with the rest looked up from reference TRBV15 and TRBJ2-3, is DAMVIQNPRYQVTQFGKPVTLSCSQTLNHNVMYWYQQKSSQAPKLLFHYYDKDFNNEADTPDNFQSRRPNTSFCFLDIRSPGLGDTAMYLCATSRVTGVGTDTQYFGPGTRLTVL.

As DNA, the CDR3 is TGTGCCAGCAGCCCTAGCCCGGACAGGGGGGATCAGCCCCAGCATTTT. Its translation is CASSPSPDRGDQPQHF. The chain joins TRBV11-2 to TRBJ1-5, with 10 bases identical to TRBD1. Losses at the gene ends were 5 bases for V and 5 bases for J; bases not matched to a gene: 9. Germline CDR1 reads SGHAT; CDR2 reads FQNNGV. The CDR3 loop spans 16 amino acids.